This TCR beta chain was retrieved from a study of blood T cell repertoires in COVID-19. Study context: Whether acute or convalescent, the COVID-19 samples came from the United States, Italy and Spain.

The count of this clone is one. Original processing notes: For nucleated cells, counts were estimated from reference gene primer amplification. The repertoire was sequenced with immunoSEQ multiplex PCR; TCRdb's copy has only in-frame clones and lacks some. The DNA was the basis for D and trimming; V, J and clone size are from that table. The data hold 25,000 to 30,000 clones, with around four fifths observed a single time. This CDR3 is 12 amino acids long. The germline V and J ends were trimmed by 5 bases and 9 bases, with 11 bases remaining between them. In germline, CDR1 is SGHVS, CDR2 FQNEAQ. The sequence came from an older man with active or convalescent COVID-19. Source material: peripheral blood. This rearrangement joins TRBV7-8 to TRBJ2-1; D is ambiguous. CDR3 amino acids: CASSTDMREQFF. As DNA, the CDR3 is TGTGCCAGCAGCACCGACATGCGTGAGCAGTTCTTC. Complete variable domain (other parts from reference TRBV7-8 and TRBJ2-1): GAGVSQSPRYKVAKRGQDVALRCDPISGHVSLFWYQQALGQGPEFLTYFQNEAQLDKSGLPSDRFFAERPEGSVSTLKIQRTQQEDSAVYLCASSTDMREQFFGPGTRLTVL.